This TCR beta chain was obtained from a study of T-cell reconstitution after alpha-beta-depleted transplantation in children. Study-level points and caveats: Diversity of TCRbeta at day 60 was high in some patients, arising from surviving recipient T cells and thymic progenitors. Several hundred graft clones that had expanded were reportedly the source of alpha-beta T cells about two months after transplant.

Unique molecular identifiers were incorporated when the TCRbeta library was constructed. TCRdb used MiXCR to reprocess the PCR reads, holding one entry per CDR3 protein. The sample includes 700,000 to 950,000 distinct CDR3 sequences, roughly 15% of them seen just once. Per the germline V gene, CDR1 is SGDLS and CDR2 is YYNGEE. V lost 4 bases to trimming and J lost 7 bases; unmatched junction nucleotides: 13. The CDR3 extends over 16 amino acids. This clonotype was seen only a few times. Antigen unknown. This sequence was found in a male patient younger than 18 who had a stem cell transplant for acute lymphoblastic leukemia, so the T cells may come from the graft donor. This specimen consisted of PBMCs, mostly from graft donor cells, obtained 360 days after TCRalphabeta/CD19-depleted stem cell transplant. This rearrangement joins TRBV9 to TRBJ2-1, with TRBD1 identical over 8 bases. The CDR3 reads CASSSSDRVQRNEQFF. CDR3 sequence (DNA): TGTGCCAGCAGCTCCTCGGACAGGGTCCAGCGAAATGAGCAGTTCTTC. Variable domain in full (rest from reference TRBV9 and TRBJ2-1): DSGVTQTPKHLITATGQRVTLRCSPRSGDLSVYWYQQSLDQGLQFLIQYYNGEERAKGNILERFSAQQFPDLHSELNLSSLELGDSALYFCASSSSDRVQRNEQFFGPGTRLTVL.